This TCR beta chain was identified during a study of blood T cells in healthy people across ages. Overall study results and limits: Diversity estimates drawn from one million T cells were deemed underestimates.

With respect to this clonotype: Its antigen is still unknown.

The study drew donors from healthy Caucasian individuals in Russia aged roughly 6 to 90. Sample-barcoded 5' priming and a J-beta primer mix drove a second PCR of about 7 to 12 cycles. Via MiXCR, TCRdb re-called the 5' RACE reads, giving one row per CDR3 protein. Of 760,000 or so distinct CDR3 sequences in the sample, around 25% were seen once. This same sample was also part of a study on T cells of mothers and their children.

The source is a boy aged 5-17 years in good health. The sample taken for sequencing was blood.

DNA for the CDR3: TGTGCCAGCAGCCAGCATGACTACGAGCAGTACTTC. This sequence encodes CASSQHDYEQYF. The chain is built from TRBV7-9 and TRBJ2-7; D remains ambiguous. V was shortened by 5 bases and J by 3 bases, with 8 bases between the two germline ends. Germline CDR1 is SEHNR and CDR2 is FQNEAQ (reference sequence). This CDR3 has 12 residues.